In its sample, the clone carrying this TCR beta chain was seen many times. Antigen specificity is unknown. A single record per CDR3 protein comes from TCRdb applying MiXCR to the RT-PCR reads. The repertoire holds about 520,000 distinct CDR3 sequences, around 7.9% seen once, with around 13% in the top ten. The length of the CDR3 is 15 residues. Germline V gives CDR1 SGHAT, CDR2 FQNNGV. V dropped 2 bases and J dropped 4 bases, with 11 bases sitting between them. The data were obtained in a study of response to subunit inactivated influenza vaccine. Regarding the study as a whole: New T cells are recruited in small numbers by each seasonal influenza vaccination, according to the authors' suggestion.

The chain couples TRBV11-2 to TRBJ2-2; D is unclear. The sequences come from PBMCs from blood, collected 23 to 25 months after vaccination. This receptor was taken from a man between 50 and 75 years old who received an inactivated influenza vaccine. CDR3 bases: TGTGCCAGCAGCTTATGGGCAGCTTCCACCGGGGAGCTGTTTTTT. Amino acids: CASSLWAASTGELFF. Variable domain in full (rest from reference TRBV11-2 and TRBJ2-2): EAGVAQSPRYKIIEKRQSVAFWCNPISGHATLYWYQQILGQGPKLLIQFQNNGVVDDSQLPKDRFSAERLKGVDSTLKIQPAKLEDSAVYLCASSLWAASTGELFFGEGSRLTVL.